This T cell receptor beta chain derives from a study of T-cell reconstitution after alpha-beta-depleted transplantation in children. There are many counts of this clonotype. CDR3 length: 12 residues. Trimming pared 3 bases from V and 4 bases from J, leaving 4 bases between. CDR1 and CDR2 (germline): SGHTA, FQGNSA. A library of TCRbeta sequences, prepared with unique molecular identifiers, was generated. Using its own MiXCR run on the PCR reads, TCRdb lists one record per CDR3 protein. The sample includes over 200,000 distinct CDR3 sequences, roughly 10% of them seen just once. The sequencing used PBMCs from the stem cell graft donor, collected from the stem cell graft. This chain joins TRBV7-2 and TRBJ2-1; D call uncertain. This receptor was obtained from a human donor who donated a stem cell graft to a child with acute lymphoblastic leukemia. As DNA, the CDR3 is TGTGCCAGCAGCTTGGGGTACAATGAGCAGTTCTTC. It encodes CASSLGYNEQFF.